This T cell receptor beta chain was captured by sequencing in a study of CD8 T cells in Susac syndrome. In its sample, this clonotype was seen once. Trimming removed 5 bases from V and 1 base from J; junction bases left unmatched: 5. Germline assignment: CDR1 SEHNR and CDR2 FQNEAQ (reference sequence). The CDR3 sequence is 17 residues long. About 0.5 to 1 ug RNA was reverse transcribed with random hexamers. Each CDR3 protein is one row after TCRdb ran MiXCR on the immunoSEQ multiplex PCR reads. The data show around 220,000 distinct CDR3 sequences, about 90% seen once. The sample taken for sequencing was CD8+ T cells from PBMCs. The J gene is TRBJ2-1, the V gene TRBV7-9, with 13 positions matching TRBD2. This TCR came from a human donor with multiple sclerosis. As DNA, the CDR3 is TGTGCCAGCAGCCAGCCGACTAGCGGGAGGTCCTACAATGAGCAGTTCTTC. Protein: CASSQPTSGRSYNEQFF.